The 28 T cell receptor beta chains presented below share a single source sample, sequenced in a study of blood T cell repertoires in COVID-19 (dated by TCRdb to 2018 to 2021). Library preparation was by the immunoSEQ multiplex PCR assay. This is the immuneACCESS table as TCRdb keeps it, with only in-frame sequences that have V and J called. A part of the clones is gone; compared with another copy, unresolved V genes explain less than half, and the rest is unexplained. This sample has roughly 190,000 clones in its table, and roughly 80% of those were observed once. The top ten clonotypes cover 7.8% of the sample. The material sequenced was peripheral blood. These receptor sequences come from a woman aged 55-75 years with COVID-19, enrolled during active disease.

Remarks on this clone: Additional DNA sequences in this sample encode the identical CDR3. CDR3 residues: CASSFASGRTDTQYF. CDR3 nucleotides: TGCGCCAGCAGCTTTGCTAGCGGGCGCACAGATACGCAGTATTTT. The V call is TRBV5-1, the J call TRBJ2-3; 8 bases match TRBD2. Germline assignment: CDR1 SGHRS and CDR2 YFSETQ. The CDR3 is 15 residues long. V lost 2 bases, J lost 1 base, and 3 bases stayed unmatched. Full variable domain (remainder filled in from reference TRBV5-1 and TRBJ2-3): KAGVTQTPRYLIKTRGQQVTLSCSPISGHRSVSWYQQTPGQGLQFLFEYFSETQRNKGNFPGRFSGRQFSNSRSEMNVSTLELGDSALYLCASSFASGRTDTQYFGPGTRLTVL.

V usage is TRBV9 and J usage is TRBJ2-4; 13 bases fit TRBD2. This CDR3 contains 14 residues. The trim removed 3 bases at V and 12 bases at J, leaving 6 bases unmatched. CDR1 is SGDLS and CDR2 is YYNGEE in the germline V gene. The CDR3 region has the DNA TGTGCCAGCAGCGCGGGGACTAGCGGGACAAATCAGTACTTC. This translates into CASSAGTSGTNQYF.

The DNA for the CDR3 is TGTGCCAGCAGCTTCACAGGGCGAAGCTCCTACGAGCAGTACTTC. This sequence encodes CASSFTGRSSYEQYF. The chain couples TRBV7-2 to TRBJ2-7, with D perhaps TRBD1 (6 bases). CDR1 is SGHTA, CDR2 FQGNSA, per germline. Trimming pared 3 bases from V and 0 bases from J, leaving 12 bases between. The CDR3 consists of 15 residues.

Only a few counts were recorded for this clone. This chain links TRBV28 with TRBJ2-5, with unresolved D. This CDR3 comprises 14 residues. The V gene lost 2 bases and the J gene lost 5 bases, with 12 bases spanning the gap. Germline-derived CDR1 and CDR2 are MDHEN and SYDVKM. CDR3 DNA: TGTGCCAGCAGTTTAATCGCGGTGCGGGAGACCCAGTACTTC. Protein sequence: CASSLIAVRETQYF.

CDR3 nucleotide sequence: TGTGCCAGCAGCGTAGGATGGCGGGGCGCGGAGCTGTTTTTT. Amino acids: CASSVGWRGAELFF. V and J are TRBV9 and TRBJ2-2; D might be TRBD2 (6 bases). The ends were cut back, 0 bases at V and 10 bases at J, with 13 bases in the middle. The length of the CDR3 is 14 residues. Per germline, CDR1 SGDLS and CDR2 YYNGEE.

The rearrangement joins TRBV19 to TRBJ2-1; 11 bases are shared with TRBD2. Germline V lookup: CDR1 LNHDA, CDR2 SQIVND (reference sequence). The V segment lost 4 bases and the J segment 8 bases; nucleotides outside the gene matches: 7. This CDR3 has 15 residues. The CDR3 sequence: CASSSTSGRSHEQFF. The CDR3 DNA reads TGTGCCAGTAGTAGCACTAGCGGGAGATCGCATGAGCAGTTCTTC.

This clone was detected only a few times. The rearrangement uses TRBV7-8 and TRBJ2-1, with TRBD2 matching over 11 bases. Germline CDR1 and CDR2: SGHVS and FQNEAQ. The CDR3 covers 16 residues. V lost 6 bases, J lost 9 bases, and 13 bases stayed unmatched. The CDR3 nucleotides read TGTGCCAGCAGATTTAGCGGGGGGGGCTCCACTGTTGAGCAGTTCTTC. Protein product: CASRFSGGGSTVEQFF.

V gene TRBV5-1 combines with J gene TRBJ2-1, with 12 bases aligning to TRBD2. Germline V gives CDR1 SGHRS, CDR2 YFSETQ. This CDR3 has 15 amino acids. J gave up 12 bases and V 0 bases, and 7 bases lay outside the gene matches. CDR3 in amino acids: CASSLGGLAGSGQFF. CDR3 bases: TGCGCCAGCAGCTTGGGTGGACTAGCGGGGAGTGGGCAGTTCTTC.

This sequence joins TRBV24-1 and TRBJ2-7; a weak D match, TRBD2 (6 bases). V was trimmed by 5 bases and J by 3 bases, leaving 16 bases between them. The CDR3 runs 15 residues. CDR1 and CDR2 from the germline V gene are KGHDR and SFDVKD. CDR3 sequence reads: CATSGLAGTFYEQYV. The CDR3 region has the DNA TGTGCCACCAGTGGGCTCGCGGGGACGTTCTACGAGCAGTACGTC.

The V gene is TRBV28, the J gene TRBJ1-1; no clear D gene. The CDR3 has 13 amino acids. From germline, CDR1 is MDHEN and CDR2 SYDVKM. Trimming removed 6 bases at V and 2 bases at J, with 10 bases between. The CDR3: CASRSRRNTEAFF. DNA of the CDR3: TGTGCCAGCAGGTCTAGGAGAAACACTGAAGCTTTCTTT.

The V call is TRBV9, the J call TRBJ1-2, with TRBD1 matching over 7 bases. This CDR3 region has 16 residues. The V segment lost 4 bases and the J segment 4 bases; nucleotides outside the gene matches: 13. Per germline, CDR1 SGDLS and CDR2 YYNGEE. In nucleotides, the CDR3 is TGTGCCAGCAGCCCAGAGGGGACAGTAGCACTCTATGGCTACACCTTC. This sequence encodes CASSPEGTVALYGYTF.

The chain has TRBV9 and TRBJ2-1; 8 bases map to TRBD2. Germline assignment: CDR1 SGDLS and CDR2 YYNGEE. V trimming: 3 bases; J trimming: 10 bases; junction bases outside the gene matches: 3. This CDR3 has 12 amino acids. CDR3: CASSGAGGEQFF. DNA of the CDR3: TGTGCCAGCAGCGGCGCGGGGGGAGAGCAGTTCTTC.

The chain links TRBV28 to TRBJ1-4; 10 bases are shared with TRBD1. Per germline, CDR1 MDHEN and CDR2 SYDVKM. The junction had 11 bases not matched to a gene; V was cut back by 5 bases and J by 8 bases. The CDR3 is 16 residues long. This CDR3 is CASSDRGRGSQEKLFF. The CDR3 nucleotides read TGTGCCAGCAGTGACAGGGGGCGCGGGTCACAAGAAAAACTGTTTTTT.

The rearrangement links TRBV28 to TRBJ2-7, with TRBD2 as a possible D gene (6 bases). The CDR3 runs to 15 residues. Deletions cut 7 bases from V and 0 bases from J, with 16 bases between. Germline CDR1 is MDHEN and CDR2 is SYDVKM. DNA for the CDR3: TGTGCCAGCACCCCTTGGGGGGATAGCTCCTACGAGCAGTACTTC. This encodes CASTPWGDSSYEQYF.

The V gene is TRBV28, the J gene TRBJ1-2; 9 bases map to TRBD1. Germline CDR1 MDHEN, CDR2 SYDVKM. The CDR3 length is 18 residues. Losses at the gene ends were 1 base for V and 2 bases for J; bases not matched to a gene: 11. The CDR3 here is CASSLYVDRGGTNYGYTF. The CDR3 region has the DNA TGTGCCAGCAGTTTATATGTGGACAGGGGAGGAACCAACTATGGCTACACCTTC.

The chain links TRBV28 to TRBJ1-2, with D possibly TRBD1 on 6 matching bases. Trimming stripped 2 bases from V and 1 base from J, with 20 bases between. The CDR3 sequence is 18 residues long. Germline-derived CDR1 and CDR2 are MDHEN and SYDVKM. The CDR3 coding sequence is TGTGCCAGCAGTTTACGCAGGGACAACGCGTTTAGTAACTATGGCTACACCTTC. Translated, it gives CASSLRRDNAFSNYGYTF.

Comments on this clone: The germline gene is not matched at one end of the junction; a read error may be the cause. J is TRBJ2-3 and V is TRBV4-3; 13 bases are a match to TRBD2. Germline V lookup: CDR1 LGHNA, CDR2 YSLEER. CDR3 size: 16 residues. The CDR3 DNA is TGCGCCAGCAGCCAAGAACTAGCGGGAGGGACAGGTACGCAGTATTTT. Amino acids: CASSQELAGGTGTQYF.

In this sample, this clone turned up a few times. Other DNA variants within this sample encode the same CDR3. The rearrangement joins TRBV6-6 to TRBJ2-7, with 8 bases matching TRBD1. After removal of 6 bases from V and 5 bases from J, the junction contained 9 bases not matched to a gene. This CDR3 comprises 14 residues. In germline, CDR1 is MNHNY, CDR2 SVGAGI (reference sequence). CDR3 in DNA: TGTGCCAGCAGCCCCCGGGACAGGCGCGACGAGCAGTACGTC. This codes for CASSPRDRRDEQYV.

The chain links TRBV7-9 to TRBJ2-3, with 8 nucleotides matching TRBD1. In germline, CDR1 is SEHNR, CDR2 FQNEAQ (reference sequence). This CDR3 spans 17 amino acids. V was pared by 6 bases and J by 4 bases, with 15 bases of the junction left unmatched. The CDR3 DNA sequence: TGTGCCAGCAGTTTGTCCCCTCAGGGGGCCTCTGCAGATACGCAGTATTTT. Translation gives CASSLSPQGASADTQYF.

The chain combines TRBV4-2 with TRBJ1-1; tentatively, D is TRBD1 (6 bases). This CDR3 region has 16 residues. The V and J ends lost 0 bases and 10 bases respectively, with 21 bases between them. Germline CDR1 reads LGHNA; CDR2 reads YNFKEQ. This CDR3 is CASSQDSPDSGIAAFF. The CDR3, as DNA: TGTGCCAGCAGCCAAGATAGTCCGGACAGCGGCATAGCAGCTTTCTTT.

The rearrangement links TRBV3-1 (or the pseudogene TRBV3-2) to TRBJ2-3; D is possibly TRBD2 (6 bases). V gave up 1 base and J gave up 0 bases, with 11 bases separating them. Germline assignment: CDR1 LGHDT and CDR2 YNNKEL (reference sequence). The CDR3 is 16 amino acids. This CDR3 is CASSQVEGPSTDTQYF. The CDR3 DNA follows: TGTGCCAGCAGCCAAGTGGAGGGGCCTAGCACAGATACGCAGTATTTT.

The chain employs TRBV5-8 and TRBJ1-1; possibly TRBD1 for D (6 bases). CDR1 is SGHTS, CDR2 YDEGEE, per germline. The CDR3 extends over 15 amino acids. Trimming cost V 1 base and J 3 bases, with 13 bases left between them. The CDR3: CASSLTGTADTEAFF. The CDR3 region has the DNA TGTGCCAGCAGCTTGACAGGGACGGCGGACACTGAAGCTTTCTTT.

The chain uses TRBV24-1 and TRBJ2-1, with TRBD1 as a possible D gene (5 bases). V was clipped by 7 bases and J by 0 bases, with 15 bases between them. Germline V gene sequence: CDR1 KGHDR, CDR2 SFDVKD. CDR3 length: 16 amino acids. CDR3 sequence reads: CATRGTGALSYNEQFF. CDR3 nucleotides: TGTGCCACCAGGGGAACAGGAGCCCTCTCCTACAATGAGCAGTTCTTC.

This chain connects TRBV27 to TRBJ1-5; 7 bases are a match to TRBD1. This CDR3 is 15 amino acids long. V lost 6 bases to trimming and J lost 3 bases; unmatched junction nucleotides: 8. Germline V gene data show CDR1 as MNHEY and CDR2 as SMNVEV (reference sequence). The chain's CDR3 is CASRATGPSNQPQHF. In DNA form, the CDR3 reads TGTGCCAGCAGGGCGACAGGGCCGTCCAATCAGCCCCAGCATTTT.

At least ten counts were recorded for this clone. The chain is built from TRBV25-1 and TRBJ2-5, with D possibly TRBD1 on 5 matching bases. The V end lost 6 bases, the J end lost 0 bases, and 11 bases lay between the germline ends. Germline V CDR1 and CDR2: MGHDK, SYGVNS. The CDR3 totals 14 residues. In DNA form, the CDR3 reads TGTGCCAGCAGAGGGGTCCCCCACCAAGAGACCCAGTACTTC. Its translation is CASRGVPHQETQYF.

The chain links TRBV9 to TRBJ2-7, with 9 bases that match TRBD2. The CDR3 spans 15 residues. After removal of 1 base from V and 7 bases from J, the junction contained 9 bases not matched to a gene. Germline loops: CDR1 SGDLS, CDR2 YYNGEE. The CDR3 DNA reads TGTGCCAGCAGCGTATGGGATAGCGGGAGTGGAGAGCAGTACTTC. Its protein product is CASSVWDSGSGEQYF.

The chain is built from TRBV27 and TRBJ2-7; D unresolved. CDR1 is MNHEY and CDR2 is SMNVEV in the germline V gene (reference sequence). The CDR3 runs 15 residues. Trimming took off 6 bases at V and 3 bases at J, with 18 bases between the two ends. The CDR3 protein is CASRTIQDPNYEQYF. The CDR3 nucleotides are TGTGCCAGCAGGACAATCCAAGACCCGAACTACGAGCAGTACTTC.

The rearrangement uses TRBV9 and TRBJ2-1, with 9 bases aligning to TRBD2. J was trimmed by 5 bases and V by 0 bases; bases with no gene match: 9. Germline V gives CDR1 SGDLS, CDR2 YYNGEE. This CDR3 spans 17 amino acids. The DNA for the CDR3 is TGTGCCAGCAGCGTAGGAAGCGGGAGGCCCCAGAACAATGAGCAGTTCTTC. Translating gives CASSVGSGRPQNNEQFF.